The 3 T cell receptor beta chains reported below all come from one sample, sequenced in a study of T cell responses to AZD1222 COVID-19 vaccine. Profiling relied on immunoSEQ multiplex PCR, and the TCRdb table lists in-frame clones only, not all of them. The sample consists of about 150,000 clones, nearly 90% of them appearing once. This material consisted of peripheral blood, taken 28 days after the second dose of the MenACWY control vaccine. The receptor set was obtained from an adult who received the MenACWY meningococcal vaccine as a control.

Written as DNA, the CDR3 is TGTGCCAGCAGCCTACAGGCCATGAACACTGAAGCTTTCTTT. Amino acids: CASSLQAMNTEAFF. The chain employs TRBV7-9 and TRBJ1-1, with TRBD1 as a possible D gene (5 bases). V gave up 5 bases and J gave up 0 bases, with 10 bases separating them. The germline V gene encodes CDR1 SEHNR and CDR2 FQNEAQ (reference sequence). The CDR3 totals 14 residues.

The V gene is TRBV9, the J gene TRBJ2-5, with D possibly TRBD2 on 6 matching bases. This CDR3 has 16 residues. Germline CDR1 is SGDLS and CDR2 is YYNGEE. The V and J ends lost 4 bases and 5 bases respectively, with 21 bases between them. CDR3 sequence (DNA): TGTGCCAGCAGCTTGGGAGGAACAGGCCCGACGGAGACCCAGTACTTC. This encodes CASSLGGTGPTETQYF.

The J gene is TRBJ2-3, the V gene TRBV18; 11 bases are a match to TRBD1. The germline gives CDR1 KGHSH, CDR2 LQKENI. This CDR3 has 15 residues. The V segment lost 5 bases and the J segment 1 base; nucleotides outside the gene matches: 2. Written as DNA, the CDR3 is TGTGCCAGCTCATCGGGACAGGGGGGCACAGATACGCAGTATTTT. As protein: CASSSGQGGTDTQYF. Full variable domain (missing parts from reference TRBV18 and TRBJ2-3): NAGVMQNPRHLVRRRGQEARLRCSPMKGHSHVYWYRQLPEEGLKFMVYLQKENIIDESGMPKERFSAEFPKEGPSILRIQQVVRGDSAAYFCASSSGQGGTDTQYFGPGTRLTVL.